Reported below is one TCR beta chain. The sample comes from a study of T cells in tuberculosis. This CDR3 region has 13 residues. The V and J ends lost 0 bases and 7 bases respectively, with 9 bases between them. Germline V gives CDR1 SSHAT, CDR2 FNYEAQ (reference sequence). Repertoires were generated with immunoSEQ multiplex PCR, while TCRdb's copy carries only in-frame clones and drops some. Of 40,000 to 45,000 clones in the sample, roughly 96% were seen once. The sequence derives from a donor aged 10 to 29 with latent tuberculosis or without tuberculosis infection. The sample was PBMCs. V usage is TRBV7-7 and J usage is TRBJ1-1, with D uncertain. In nucleotides, the CDR3 is TGTGCCAGCAGCTTAGCGCATGGGCGTGAAGCTTTCTTT. Its translation: CASSLAHGREAFF.